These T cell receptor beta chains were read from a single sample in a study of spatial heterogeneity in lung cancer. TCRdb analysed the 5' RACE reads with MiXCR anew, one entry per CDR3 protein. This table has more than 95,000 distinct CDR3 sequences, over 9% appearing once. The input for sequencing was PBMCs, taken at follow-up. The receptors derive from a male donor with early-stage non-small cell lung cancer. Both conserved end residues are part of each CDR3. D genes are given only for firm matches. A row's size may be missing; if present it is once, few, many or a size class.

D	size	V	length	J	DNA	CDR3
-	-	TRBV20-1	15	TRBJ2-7	TGCAGTGTCACCCGGACAGACCATAACTCCTACGAGCAGTACTTC	CSVTRTDHNSYEQYF
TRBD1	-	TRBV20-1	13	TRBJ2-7	TGCAGTGCTGGTGGGACAGGTACCTACGAGCAGTACTTC	CSAGGTGTYEQYF
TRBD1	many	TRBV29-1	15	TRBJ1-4	TGCAGCGTTGAAGTTCAGGGGGCTCTTACTGAAAAACTGTTTTTT	CSVEVQGALTEKLFF
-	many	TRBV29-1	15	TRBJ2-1	TGCAGCGTTAGGATCCGGGACTCCTCCTACAATGAGCAGTTCTTC	CSVRIRDSSYNEQFF
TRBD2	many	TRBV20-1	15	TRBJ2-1	TGCAGTGCTAGCCGGGGGCGGGGGGGCCCGAATGAGCAGTTCTTC	CSASRGRGGPNEQFF
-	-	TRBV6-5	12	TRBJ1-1	TGTGCCAGCAGTCGGAAGGGGACTGAAGCTTTCTTT	CASSRKGTEAFF
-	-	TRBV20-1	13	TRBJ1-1	TGCAGTGCTGAGCGGGGGGCTGGCACTGAAGCTTTCTTT	CSAERGAGTEAFF
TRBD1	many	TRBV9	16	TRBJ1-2	TGTGCCAGCAGCGCCGGACAGGGTGTTTCTTTCCCTGGCTACACCTTC	CASSAGQGVSFPGYTF
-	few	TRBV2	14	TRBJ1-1	TGTGCCAGCAGTCTGCGAAGAATGAACACTGAAGCTTTCTTT	CASSLRRMNTEAFF
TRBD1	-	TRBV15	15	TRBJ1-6	TGTGCCACCAGTTTGGACAGGGCGGAGGGTTCACCCCTCCACTTT	CATSLDRAEGSPLHF
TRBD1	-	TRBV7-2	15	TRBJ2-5	TGTGCCAGCAGCTCCCGGACAGGGGGCGCAAAGACCCAGTACTTC	CASSSRTGGAKTQYF
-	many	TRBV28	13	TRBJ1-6	TGTGCCAGCAGTTTCAGGGGCAATTCACCCCTCCACTTT	CASSFRGNSPLHF
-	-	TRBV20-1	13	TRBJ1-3	TGCAGTGCTAGAGACCCAATGGGAAACACCATATATTTT	CSARDPMGNTIYF
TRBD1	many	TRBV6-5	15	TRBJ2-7	TGTGCCAGCAGTTACTTGGACAGGACTCCCTACGAGCAGTACTTC	CASSYLDRTPYEQYF
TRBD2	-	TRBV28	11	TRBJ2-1	TGTGCCAGCAGTTTCGCGGGACTAGCCTTCTTC	CASSFAGLAFF
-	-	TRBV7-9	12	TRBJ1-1	TGTGCCAGCAGAGGGGTGGTAACTGAAGCTTTCTTT	CASRGVVTEAFF
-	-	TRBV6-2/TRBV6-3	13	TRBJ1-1	TGTGCCAGCAGTTACATGGAGGACACTGAAGCTTTCTTT	CASSYMEDTEAFF
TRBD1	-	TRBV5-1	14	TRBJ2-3	TGCGCCAGCAGCACTGGGGACAGGGGGGATACGCAGTATTTT	CASSTGDRGDTQYF
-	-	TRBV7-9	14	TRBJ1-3	TGTGCCAGCAGCTTCCGGACAACCGTAAACACCATATATTTT	CASSFRTTVNTIYF
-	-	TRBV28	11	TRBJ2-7	TGTGTCTCGGGGAGCTCCTACGAGCAGTACTTC	CVSGSSYEQYF
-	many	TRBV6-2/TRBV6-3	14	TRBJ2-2	TGTGCCAGCAGATTTTACTCTCTCACCGGGGAGCTGTTTTTT	CASRFYSLTGELFF
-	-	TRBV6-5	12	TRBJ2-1	TGTGCCAGCAGTACATTATACAATGAGCAGTTCTTC	CASSTLYNEQFF
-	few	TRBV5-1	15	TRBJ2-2	TGCGCCAGCAGCTTCCAGGGTTCGAACACCGGGGAGCTGTTTTTT	CASSFQGSNTGELFF
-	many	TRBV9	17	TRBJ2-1	TGTGCCAGCAGCGCCTCCTTAACGGGGGATCGGGTTAATGAGCAGTTCTTC	CASSASLTGDRVNEQFF
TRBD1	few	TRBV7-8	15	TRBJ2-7	TGTGCCAGCAGCTCTGGACAGGGGCCGGGCTACGAGCAGTACTTC	CASSSGQGPGYEQYF
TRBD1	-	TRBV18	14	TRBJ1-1	TGTGCCAGCTCAGGGACAGCTTTGAACACTGAAGCTTTCTTT	CASSGTALNTEAFF
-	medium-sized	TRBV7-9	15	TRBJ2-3	TGTGCCAGCAGCTTCCATAGCGAGCGAACAGATACGCAGTATTTT	CASSFHSERTDTQYF
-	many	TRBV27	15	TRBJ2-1	TGTGCCAGCCGCCGCGGCAGGGCGGAAAACAATGAGCAGTTCTTC	CASRRGRAENNEQFF
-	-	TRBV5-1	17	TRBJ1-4	TGCGCCAGCAGCTTGGGAGGCAGGCCGAACCTTAATGAAAAACTGTTTTTT	CASSLGGRPNLNEKLFF
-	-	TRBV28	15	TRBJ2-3	TGTGCCAGCAGTTTAGGGGGGTTAAAGGCAGATACGCAGTATTTT	CASSLGGLKADTQYF
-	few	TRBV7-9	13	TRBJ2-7	TGTGCCAGCAGCCCACACGGGTCCTACGAGCAGTACTTC	CASSPHGSYEQYF